The 27 T cell receptor beta chains below were found in one sample sequenced in a study of cytomegalovirus exposure and HLA in healthy donors. PCR employed 60 Vbeta and 13 Jbeta primers. Sequencing used immunoSEQ multiplex PCR; TCRdb keeps in-frame clones, though not all of them. The sample consists of about 160,000 clones, roughly 77% of them appearing once. The material sequenced was PBMCs. The receptors were gathered from a man aged 25 to 40 in good health and CMV-seropositive.

The chain combines TRBV9 with TRBJ2-2; TRBD2 is a possible D gene (5 bases). The germline V and J ends were trimmed by 1 base and 6 bases, with 19 bases remaining between them. This CDR3 has 17 amino acids. Germline CDR1 and CDR2: SGDLS and YYNGEE. CDR3 DNA sequence: TGTGCCAGCAGCGTAACGTCGGGCCTGCCGGAGGCCGGGGAGCTGTTTTTT. It codes for CASSVTSGLPEAGELFF.

The J gene is TRBJ2-7, the V gene TRBV28; weak D call: TRBD2 (7 bases). The germline V and J ends were trimmed by 7 bases and 3 bases, with 16 bases remaining between them. The CDR3 spans 14 residues. Per germline, CDR1 MDHEN and CDR2 SYDVKM. Here the CDR3 DNA reads TGTGCCAGCACCTTTAGGGGGGGGGTCTACGAGCAGTACTTC. Amino acids: CASTFRGGVYEQYF.

With regard to this clone: It may be a read error: a sequence one base away is much more abundant. The chain joins TRBV7-3 to TRBJ2-3, with 9 bases aligning to TRBD2. Germline CDR1 is SGHTA and CDR2 is FQGTGA. J was trimmed by 1 base and V by 6 bases; bases with no gene match: 2. The CDR3 spans 14 residues. The CDR3 loop reads CASRLAGGTDTQYF. The CDR3 coding sequence is TGTGCCAGCAGGTTAGCGGGGGGCACAGATACGCAGTATTTT. Together with reference TRBV7-3 and TRBJ2-3, the CDR3 gives the full variable domain: GAGVSQTPSNKVTEKGKYVELRCDPISGHTALYWYRQSLGQGPEFLIYFQGTGAADDSGLPNDRFFAVRPEGSVSTLKIQRTERGDSAVYLCASRLAGGTDTQYFGPGTRLTVL.

The V gene is TRBV6-1, the J gene TRBJ2-7; D may be TRBD2 (5 bases). Trimming shortened V by 6 bases and J by 1 base, and 13 bases separated the two germline ends. The CDR3 spans 14 residues. Germline V CDR1 and CDR2: MNHNS, SASEGT. CDR3 loop: CASRSGSHSYEQYF. CDR3 DNA: TGTGCCAGCAGGAGCGGCAGTCATTCCTACGAGCAGTACTTC.

The chain recombines TRBV5-1 with TRBJ2-1; D is unclear. The CDR3 is 15 amino acids. V was shortened by 0 bases and J by 2 bases, with 9 bases between the two germline ends. Germline assignment: CDR1 SGHRS and CDR2 YFSETQ. CDR3 sequence (DNA): TGCGCCAGCAGCTTGGATACAGATACCTACAATGAGCAGTTCTTC. Translation gives CASSLDTDTYNEQFF.

The gene calls are TRBV5-6 and TRBJ2-3; the D is unclear. Germline loops: CDR1 SGHDT, CDR2 YYEEEE. Trimming left V 2 bases short and J 4 bases short, with 17 bases between. CDR3 length equals 16 residues. CDR3 loop: CASSFGVHISPDTQYF. The CDR3 bases are TGTGCCAGCAGCTTTGGCGTTCACATTAGCCCAGATACGCAGTATTTT.

The chain joins TRBV28 to TRBJ1-2, with D unresolved. CDR1 and CDR2 from the germline V gene are MDHEN and SYDVKM. The length of the CDR3 is 12 residues. Trimming removed 8 bases at V and 3 bases at J, with 10 bases between. This CDR3 is CASYRGDYGYTF. CDR3 DNA: TGTGCCAGCTACCGGGGAGACTATGGCTACACCTTC.

The gene calls are TRBV5-5 and TRBJ2-3; 15 bases map to TRBD2. The germline V gene has CDR1 SGHKS and CDR2 YYEKEE (reference sequence). Trimming removed 4 bases from V and 4 bases from J; junction bases left unmatched: 10. The CDR3 consists of 18 residues. The CDR3, as DNA: TGTGCCAGCAGCACGGGGGGACTAGCGGGGGGTCACCCAGATACGCAGTATTTT. It encodes CASSTGGLAGGHPDTQYF.

J is TRBJ2-2 and V is TRBV28, with 9 bases lining up with TRBD2. Germline CDR1 MDHEN, CDR2 SYDVKM. CDR3 size: 16 residues. The V and J ends lost 2 bases and 8 bases, in that order; junction bases with no gene match: 9. The CDR3 loop is CASSLRSGGPQGELFF. CDR3 nucleotides: TGTGCCAGCAGTTTAAGAAGCGGGGGGCCCCAAGGGGAGCTGTTTTTT.

The chain has TRBV6-1 and TRBJ2-7, with D unresolved. V lost 2 bases to trimming and J lost 2 bases, with 7 bases between them. CDR1 and CDR2 (germline): MNHNS, SASEGT. CDR3 length: 13 residues. The CDR3 is CASSELQTYEQYF. The CDR3, as DNA: TGTGCCAGCAGTGAACTACAGACCTACGAGCAGTACTTC.

This clone was detected only a few times. Other DNA sequences in this sample translate to the same CDR3. This chain joins TRBV6-1 and TRBJ2-3; 9 bases fit TRBD2. This CDR3 is 15 amino acids long. Germline CDR1 and CDR2: MNHNS and SASEGT. Losses at the gene ends were 4 bases for V and 4 bases for J; bases not matched to a gene: 6. The CDR3 DNA reads TGTGCCAGCAGTGCGGGCGGGGGGGCTTCAGATACGCAGTATTTT. Residues: CASSAGGGASDTQYF.

This clone was seen a single time. This chain connects TRBV28 to TRBJ1-2; D ambiguous. This CDR3 is built from 14 residues. Germline V CDR1 and CDR2: MDHEN, SYDVKM. Trimming stripped 6 bases from V and 2 bases from J, with 13 bases between. The CDR3 DNA is TGTGCCAGCAGCCCCCCGGGGAGGAACTATGGCTACACCTTC. Protein: CASSPPGRNYGYTF.

This chain joins TRBV9 and TRBJ2-1, with TRBD1 matching over 8 bases. The CDR3 is made up of 14 amino acids. The V and J ends lost 0 bases and 9 bases, in that order; junction bases with no gene match: 5. Looked up from germline, CDR1 is SGDLS and CDR2 is YYNGEE. The DNA of the CDR3 is TGTGCCAGCAGCGTAGGAGGACAGGGTTCTGAGCAGTTCTTC. It is translated as CASSVGGQGSEQFF.

The J gene is TRBJ2-7, the V gene TRBV18; 10 bases map to TRBD1. V lost 3 bases to trimming and J lost 4 bases; unmatched junction nucleotides: 6. Germline V gene sequence: CDR1 KGHSH, CDR2 LQKENI. The CDR3 has 15 amino acids. Here the CDR3 reads CASSPQGQGKYEQYF. CDR3 coding DNA: TGTGCCAGCTCACCTCAGGGACAGGGGAAGTACGAGCAGTACTTC.

The chain joins TRBV19 to TRBJ2-3; TRBD1 matches at 8 bases. V lost 5 bases to trimming and J lost 4 bases; unmatched junction nucleotides: 8. Germline V gene lookup returns CDR1 LNHDA and CDR2 SQIVND (reference sequence). The CDR3 runs 15 residues. The CDR3 spells CASSSIRTGSDTQYF. CDR3 DNA: TGTGCCAGTAGTTCGATCCGGACAGGGTCAGATACGCAGTATTTT.

This clone was picked up one time. The chain couples TRBV9 to TRBJ2-5; D ambiguous. The V end lost 0 bases, the J end lost 2 bases, and 8 bases lay between the germline ends. Germline assignment: CDR1 SGDLS and CDR2 YYNGEE. The CDR3 sequence is 14 residues long. This CDR3 is CASSVGSSQETQYF. The CDR3 bases are TGTGCCAGCAGCGTAGGGAGTAGTCAAGAGACCCAGTACTTC.

V usage is TRBV6-5 and J usage is TRBJ2-3, with D possibly TRBD1 on 7 matching bases. The CDR3 totals 15 residues. The V gene lost 0 bases and the J gene lost 3 bases, with 10 bases spanning the gap. Germline V gene data show CDR1 as MNHEY and CDR2 as SVGAGI. The CDR3 is CASSYSTGRTDTQYF. The CDR3 DNA is TGTGCCAGCAGTTACTCGACAGGGAGGACAGATACGCAGTATTTT.

This clone was found a few times. This chain connects TRBV6-1 to TRBJ1-2; 12 bases map to TRBD1. Losses at the gene ends were 0 bases for V and 7 bases for J; bases not matched to a gene: 6. Germline V gene sequence: CDR1 MNHNS, CDR2 SASEGT. CDR3 length: 16 residues. CDR3 in amino acids: CASSEAGTGGASGYTF. CDR3 bases: TGTGCCAGCAGTGAAGCCGGGACAGGGGGCGCATCTGGCTACACCTTC.

This clone was picked up a small number of times. The rearrangement links TRBV4-1 to TRBJ1-5, with 10 bases identical to TRBD1. This CDR3 comprises 19 residues. CDR1 MGHRA and CDR2 YSYEKL come from the germline V gene. The trim removed 1 base at V and 1 base at J, leaving 10 bases unmatched. The CDR3 DNA sequence: TGCGCCAGCAGCCAAGGGACAGGGGGACGGTCGTGGAGCAATCAGCCCCAGCATTTT. Protein: CASSQGTGGRSWSNQPQHF.

The chain uses TRBV10-3 and TRBJ2-2, with no clear D. This CDR3 is 17 amino acids long. The germline gives CDR1 ENHRY, CDR2 SYGVKD. The V and J ends lost 0 bases and 0 bases respectively, with 11 bases between them. This CDR3 reads CAISESLATTNTGELFF. In nucleotides, the CDR3 is TGTGCCATCAGTGAGTCGTTGGCAACCACGAACACCGGGGAGCTGTTTTTT.

The chain links TRBV4-3 to TRBJ1-6, with 7 bases identical to TRBD1. Germline lookup yields CDR1 LGHNA and CDR2 YSLEER. J lost 7 bases, V lost 0 bases, and 12 bases had no gene match. The length of the CDR3 is 18 residues. The CDR3 protein is CASSQDLARQGGNSPLHF. The CDR3 nucleotides read TGCGCCAGCAGCCAAGATCTCGCCCGACAGGGTGGGAATTCACCCCTCCACTTT.

The V and J genes are TRBV9 and TRBJ1-2; D gene ambiguous. The germline gives CDR1 SGDLS, CDR2 YYNGEE. V lost 2 bases, J lost 6 bases, and 8 bases lay in between. This CDR3 spans 12 amino acids. This CDR3 reads CASSVTDHGYTF. CDR3 coding DNA: TGTGCCAGCAGCGTTACAGATCATGGCTACACCTTC.

The CDR3 is CSVPEPRLRGKAFF. The CDR3, as DNA: TGCAGCGTTCCTGAGCCAAGGTTAAGGGGGAAAGCTTTCTTT. The chain is built from TRBV29-1 and TRBJ1-1; D is perhaps TRBD1 (6 bases). CDR3 length: 14 residues. Deletions cut 5 bases from V and 9 bases from J, with 22 bases between. Germline values: CDR1 SQVTM, CDR2 ANQGSEA.

This chain connects TRBV28 to TRBJ2-5; 11 bases line up with TRBD2. This CDR3 has 13 amino acids. J gave up 2 bases and V 7 bases, and 0 bases lay outside the gene matches. Germline CDR1 is MDHEN and CDR2 is SYDVKM. CDR3 sequence: CASIAGGQETQYF. CDR3 coding DNA: TGTGCCAGCATAGCGGGGGGGCAAGAGACCCAGTACTTC.

The chain recombines TRBV15 with TRBJ2-1; no definite D call. Germline V gene sequence: CDR1 LNHNV, CDR2 YYDKDF (reference sequence). The V and J ends lost 3 bases and 2 bases respectively, with 8 bases between them. The CDR3 contains 14 residues. CDR3 residues: CATSSRLTYNEQFF. Written as DNA, the CDR3 is TGTGCCACCAGCAGCAGACTCACCTACAATGAGCAGTTCTTC.

This clone was recorded once. The V call is TRBV6-6, the J call TRBJ1-2; 8 bases are a match to TRBD1. J lost 7 bases, V lost 6 bases, and 10 bases had no gene match. CDR1 MNHNY and CDR2 SVGAGI come from the germline V gene (reference sequence). This CDR3 has 14 amino acids. The CDR3 DNA reads TGTGCCAGCAGCCGCCAGGACAGGGTGGGTGGCTACACCTTC. Its translation: CASSRQDRVGGYTF.

This rearrangement joins TRBV5-1 to TRBJ2-1; 10 bases agree with TRBD2. The V gene end was trimmed by 4 bases and the J gene end by 5 bases; junction bases not matched to a gene: 6. Germline V CDR1 and CDR2: SGHRS, YFSETQ. CDR3 length: 15 residues. The CDR3 nucleotides read TGCGCCAGCAGCAGGAGCGGGGGGGCCAACAATGAGCAGTTCTTC. Encoded protein: CASSRSGGANNEQFF. Full variable domain (rest looked up from reference TRBV5-1 and TRBJ2-1): KAGVTQTPRYLIKTRGQQVTLSCSPISGHRSVSWYQQTPGQGLQFLFEYFSETQRNKGNFPGRFSGRQFSNSRSEMNVSTLELGDSALYLCASSRSGGANNEQFFGPGTRLTVL.